A single TCR beta chain is shown here with its context. PCR was performed using 60 Vbeta and 13 Jbeta primers. This table comes from immunoSEQ multiplex PCR, and its TCRdb copy is limited to in-frame clones, with some not included. The table records around 180,000 clones, around 84% of them present only once. Germline-derived CDR1 and CDR2 are GTSNPN and SVGIG (reference sequence). Losses at the gene ends were 4 bases for V and 3 bases for J; bases not matched to a gene: 5. The CDR3 is made up of 13 amino acids. These data originate in a study of cytomegalovirus exposure and HLA in healthy donors. Sequencing was performed on PBMCs. This sequence joins TRBV30 and TRBJ1-1; TRBD1 aligns across 7 bases. The TCR comes from a boy aged 2 to 10 in good health and CMV-seronegative. The CDR3 DNA reads TGTGCCTGGACTATAACAGGGGACACTGAAGCTTTCTTT. It specifies CAWTITGDTEAFF. Using reference TRBV30 and TRBJ1-1 for the parts outside the CDR3, the full variable domain is SQTIHQWPATLVQPVGSPLSLECTVEGTSNPNLYWYRQAAGRGLQLLFYSVGIGQISSEVPQNLSASRPQDRQFILSSKKLLLSDSGFYLCAWTITGDTEAFFGQGTRLTVV.